A single sample gave rise to the 20 T cell receptor beta chains below, sequenced in a study of blood T cell repertoires in COVID-19. Libraries were prepared by immunoSEQ multiplex PCR; TCRdb keeps only in-frame clonotypes and omits some of them. The repertoire has 25,000 to 30,000 clones, 80% of them found once; the top ten carry 46%. The sample taken for sequencing was peripheral blood. The receptors were sampled from a woman aged 70-85 years with acute or convalescent COVID-19.

The J gene is TRBJ2-2, the V gene TRBV28; D is perhaps TRBD1 (6 bases). Trimming pared 6 bases from V and 1 base from J, leaving 12 bases between. This CDR3 comprises 15 residues. Germline V gene data show CDR1 as MDHEN and CDR2 as SYDVKM. CDR3 sequence (DNA): TGTGCCAGCAGCCCACCGGGACAGAACACCGGGGAGCTGTTTTTT. This codes for CASSPPGQNTGELFF. Full variable domain (remainder filled in from reference TRBV28 and TRBJ2-2): DVKVTQSSRYLVKRTGEKVFLECVQDMDHENMFWYRQDPGLGLRLIYFSYDVKMKEKGDIPEGYSVSREKKERFSLILESASTNQTSMYLCASSPPGQNTGELFFGEGSRLTVL.

V usage is TRBV7-8 and J usage is TRBJ1-5; 9 nucleotides agree with TRBD1. Trimming removed 2 bases from V and 3 bases from J; junction bases left unmatched: 5. The CDR3 has 16 amino acids. Germline V lookup: CDR1 SGHVS, CDR2 FQNEAQ. The CDR3 protein is CASSLFGQGYNQPQHF. DNA of the CDR3: TGTGCCAGCAGCTTATTCGGACAGGGGTACAATCAGCCCCAGCATTTT.

Many counts were recorded for this clone. The chain is built from TRBV6-5 and TRBJ2-7; 10 bases are shared with TRBD2. Germline loops: CDR1 MNHEY, CDR2 SVGAGI. Germline trimming cut 2 bases from V and 6 bases from J; bases unmatched to any gene: 7. The CDR3 sequence is 15 residues long. DNA for the CDR3: TGTGCCAGCAGTTACCCACTAGCGGGGAACTGCGAGCAGTACTTC. Its protein is CASSYPLAGNCEQYF.

This clone was observed once. The V gene is TRBV6-2 or TRBV6-3, the J gene TRBJ2-3, with D perhaps TRBD2 (6 bases). The germline V gene has CDR1 MNHEY and CDR2 SVGEGT. This CDR3 comprises 15 residues. V was cut by 4 bases and J by 0 bases, with 11 bases left in between. The CDR3 DNA is TGTGCCAGCAGTTTGGACTACCAAAGCACAGATACGCAGTATTTT. Its translation is CASSLDYQSTDTQYF.

This sequence joins TRBV7-2 and TRBJ2-7; D is perhaps TRBD1 (6 bases). The germline V and J ends were trimmed by 7 bases and 4 bases, with 23 bases remaining between them. Germline V lookup: CDR1 SGHTA, CDR2 FQGNSA. The CDR3 has 16 amino acids. CDR3 coding DNA: TGTGCCAGCACCAAATCGGCAGGGGCGGAAGCTTACGAGCAGTACTTC. Translating gives CASTKSAGAEAYEQYF.

CDR3 nucleotides: TGTGCCAGCAGAAAAGGGACAGATAGCAATCAGCCCCAGCATTTT. It yields the protein CASRKGTDSNQPQHF. The V call is TRBV2, the J call TRBJ1-5, with TRBD1 matching over 7 bases. J lost 0 bases, V lost 6 bases, and 5 bases had no gene match. The germline gives CDR1 SNHLY, CDR2 FYNNEI. CDR3 size: 15 residues.

The chain is built from TRBV9 and TRBJ1-3; D may be TRBD1 (6 bases). V lost 3 bases, J lost 5 bases, and 18 bases lay in between. CDR1 SGDLS and CDR2 YYNGEE come from the germline V gene. CDR3 size: 16 residues. DNA of the CDR3: TGTGCCAGCAGCGGGGCTGCGGGGGCGCCGAGAAACACCATATATTTT. This sequence encodes CASSGAAGAPRNTIYF.

The V and J genes are TRBV7-2 and TRBJ2-7; 7 bases map to TRBD1. After removal of 5 bases from V and 4 bases from J, the junction contained 11 bases not matched to a gene. The CDR3 has 15 amino acids. Germline V CDR1 and CDR2: SGHTA, FQGNSA. The CDR3 sequence: CASSLLGTDYYEQYF. DNA of the CDR3: TGTGCCAGCAGCCTGCTAGGGACAGATTATTACGAGCAGTACTTC.

The rearrangement links TRBV6-1 to TRBJ2-5; D perhaps matches TRBD2 (5 bases). The germline CDR1 and CDR2 sequences are MNHNS and SASEGT. The CDR3 runs 16 residues. The V and J ends lost 2 bases and 3 bases respectively, with 16 bases between them. The chain's CDR3 is CASSETRIAREETQYF. The CDR3 DNA follows: TGTGCCAGCAGTGAAACGAGAATAGCGCGAGAAGAGACCCAGTACTTC.

CDR3 in amino acids: CASSLYRGNYGYTF. The CDR3 nucleotides are TGTGCCAGCAGTTTATACAGGGGTAACTATGGCTACACCTTC. J is TRBJ1-2 and V is TRBV27; TRBD1 agrees at 7 bases. The CDR3 runs 14 residues. The germline V gene has CDR1 MNHEY and CDR2 SMNVEV (reference sequence). V shed 1 base, J shed 1 base, and the junction held 0 bases outside the gene matches.

In nucleotides, the CDR3 is TGTGCCAGCAGCTTTCGACTAGCGGGAGGGACAGATACGCAGTATTTT. This sequence encodes CASSFRLAGGTDTQYF. This rearrangement joins TRBV5-6 to TRBJ2-3; TRBD2 matches 14 bases. With V trimmed by 2 bases and J by 3 bases, 2 bases remained unmatched. There are 16 residues in the CDR3. Germline V lookup: CDR1 SGHDT, CDR2 YYEEEE.

This clone was detected once. This chain links TRBV9 with TRBJ2-5, with TRBD1 matching 7 bases. The germline V gene has CDR1 SGDLS and CDR2 YYNGEE. The CDR3 has 13 residues. The V and J ends lost 7 bases and 3 bases, in that order; junction bases with no gene match: 6. As DNA, the CDR3 is TGTGCCAGCGGAAGGGGGCCTGAAGAGACCCAGTACTTC. Translated, it gives CASGRGPEETQYF.

The V call is TRBV18, the J call TRBJ2-7; TRBD2 agrees at 15 bases. The CDR3 extends over 15 amino acids. The V gene end was trimmed by 3 bases and the J gene end by 6 bases; junction bases not matched to a gene: 3. Germline V gene lookup returns CDR1 KGHSH and CDR2 LQKENI. The DNA for the CDR3 is TGTGCCAGCTCACCCCAGGGACTAGCGGGAGGCGAGCAGTACTTC. Translating it yields CASSPQGLAGGEQYF.

The gene calls are TRBV20-1 and TRBJ1-3, with a possible D match to TRBD1 (5 bases). CDR3 size: 14 residues. In germline, CDR1 is DFQATT, CDR2 SNEGSKA (reference sequence). V lost 6 bases, J lost 0 bases, and 12 bases lay in between. CDR3 nucleotide sequence: TGCAGTGCGAGTAAACAGGTCTCTGGAAACACCATATATTTT. Amino acid sequence: CSASKQVSGNTIYF.

This clone was observed a few times. The rearrangement joins TRBV28 to TRBJ1-3; D may be TRBD1 (5 bases). The germline gives CDR1 MDHEN, CDR2 SYDVKM. Deletions cut 5 bases from V and 3 bases from J, with 14 bases between. This CDR3 contains 15 residues. CDR3 loop: CASSIGRGGGNTIYF. As DNA, the CDR3 is TGTGCCAGCAGTATAGGCCGGGGGGGTGGAAACACCATATATTTT.

The chain recombines TRBV29-1 with TRBJ2-2; unclear D gene. Trimming left V 6 bases short and J 2 bases short, with 7 bases between. CDR3 length: 12 residues. In germline, CDR1 is SQVTM, CDR2 ANQGSEA. CDR3 in amino acids: CSVPQNTGELFF. The CDR3 nucleotides are TGCAGCGTACCACAAAACACCGGGGAGCTGTTTTTT.

The chain is built from TRBV7-2 and TRBJ2-7; D possibly corresponds to TRBD1 (5 bases). V shed 5 bases and J shed 2 bases, with 10 bases lying between them. The CDR3 consists of 13 residues. The germline V gene has CDR1 SGHTA and CDR2 FQGNSA. The CDR3 region has the DNA TGTGCCAGCAGCGACCGGACAACCTACGAGCAGTACTTC. As protein: CASSDRTTYEQYF. The full variable domain, with the rest looked up from reference TRBV7-2 and TRBJ2-7, is GAGVSQSPSNKVTEKGKDVELRCDPISGHTALYWYRQSLGQGLEFLIYFQGNSAPDKSGLPSDRFSAERTGGSVSTLTIQRTQQEDSAVYLCASSDRTTYEQYFGPGTRLTVT.

CDR3 sequence reads: CASSSRGQGNYGYTF. CDR3 DNA sequence: TGTGCCAGCAGTTCTCGGGGACAGGGGAACTATGGCTACACCTTC. This sequence joins TRBV28 and TRBJ1-2; 10 bases are shared with TRBD1. Germline values: CDR1 MDHEN, CDR2 SYDVKM. The junction had 4 bases not matched to a gene; V was cut back by 4 bases and J by 2 bases. The CDR3 sequence is 15 residues long.

This rearrangement joins TRBV7-9 to TRBJ2-5; the D gene is possibly TRBD1 (5 bases). The germline V gene encodes CDR1 SEHNR and CDR2 FQNEAQ (reference sequence). V lost 1 base and J 9 bases, leaving 12 bases between the germline ends. The CDR3 covers 13 residues. CDR3: CASSLGTSQAQYF. CDR3 DNA sequence: TGTGCCAGCAGCTTAGGCACGTCACAGGCCCAGTACTTC.

V usage is TRBV19 and J usage is TRBJ1-6, with 9 bases aligning to TRBD1. With 5 bases clipped from V and 6 bases from J, the junction kept 8 bases outside the gene matches. CDR3 size: 16 residues. Germline V lookup: CDR1 LNHDA, CDR2 SQIVND (reference sequence). The CDR3 reads CASSVTGGRPNSPLHF. CDR3 in DNA: TGTGCCAGTAGTGTCACAGGGGGCAGGCCTAATTCACCCCTCCACTTT.